This TCR beta chain emerged from a study of Ad26.COV2.S vaccination and SARS-CoV-2 variants. Study overall: Ad26.COV2.S shots went into the muscle once or twice, 56 days apart.

Regarding this clone: Antigen: not known.

The treatment was: 15 to 20 received Ad26.COV2.S at low or high dose, single or two shots; five or six received placebo; per-sample allocation not given. Repertoires come from day 63 after the first vaccine or placebo injection. Some clones are missing from TCRdb's copy, which holds only in-frame ones; the method was immunoSEQ multiplex PCR. The table has 330,000 or so clones, roughly 90% seen once. Findings and caveats of the study: Among vaccine recipients, spike-specific TCR breadth exceeded that of placebo recipients. Marked by substantial breadth, spike-specific CD8+ and CD4+ T cell responses were reportedly seen after vaccination. The TCR-based breadth and depth measures might underestimate overall T cell responses.

CDR1 is SGHNT and CDR2 is YYREEE in the germline V gene (reference sequence). The CDR3 is made up of 15 amino acids. The V gene end was trimmed by 2 bases and the J gene end by 4 bases; junction bases not matched to a gene: 7. This chain joins TRBV5-4 and TRBJ2-5; TRBD1 matches at 8 bases. This specimen was peripheral blood, taken in a trial of Ad26.COV2.S vaccine versus placebo. This clonotype was sampled from a person between 18 and 65 years old who received the Ad26.COV2.S COVID-19 vaccine or a placebo. In nucleotides, the CDR3 is TGTGCCAGCAGCTTAACGCAGGGGGCAGGAGAGACCCAGTACTTC. Translation: CASSLTQGAGETQYF.